A single sample gave rise to the 30 T cell receptor beta chains below, sequenced in a study of blood T cell repertoires in COVID-19 (dated by TCRdb to 2018 to 2021). Library preparation used the immunoSEQ multiplex PCR assay. TCRdb mirrors the immuneACCESS table, restricted to in-frame sequences. Some clones are absent from its copies; in checked studies, under half trace to an unresolved V gene, and the reason for the others is unknown. The table for this sample lists tens of thousands of clones; 80% to 90% of them were counted only once. Roughly 26% of the sample is in the top ten clones. Sequenced: peripheral blood. The receptors here all came from a woman of 80 years or more with active or convalescent COVID-19.

This chain joins TRBV25-1 and TRBJ1-6; TRBD1 agrees at 10 bases. Germline-derived CDR1 and CDR2 are MGHDK and SYGVNS. The V and J ends lost 8 bases and 7 bases, in that order; junction bases with no gene match: 2. This CDR3 contains 13 residues. DNA of the CDR3: TGTGCCAGCTCGGGACAGGGGAATTCACCCCTCCACTTT. It specifies CASSGQGNSPLHF. Drawing the rest from reference TRBV25-1 and TRBJ1-6, the complete variable domain is EADIYQTPRYLVIGTGKKITLECSQTMGHDKMYWYQQDPGMELHLIHYSYGVNSTEKGDLSSESTVSRIRTEHFPLTLESARPSHTSQYLCASSGQGNSPLHFGNGTRLTVT.

The CDR3, as DNA: TGTGCCAGCAGCGAACAGGAAAGCTATGGCTACACCTTC. Translated, it gives CASSEQESYGYTF. The chain recombines TRBV14 with TRBJ1-2; D is perhaps TRBD1 (5 bases). Germline V lookup: CDR1 SGHDN, CDR2 FVKESK. CDR3 length: 13 residues. Trimming pared 5 bases from V and 4 bases from J, leaving 11 bases between.

The chain carries TRBV7-2 and TRBJ1-1; TRBD1 matches 8 bases. The junction had 12 bases not matched to a gene; V was cut back by 5 bases and J by 4 bases. Germline CDR1 and CDR2: SGHTA and FQGNSA. This CDR3 is built from 16 residues. The CDR3 spells CASSRQGAVVSTEAFF. The CDR3 nucleotides are TGTGCCAGCAGCCGCCAGGGGGCGGTGGTGTCCACTGAAGCTTTCTTT.

This clone was seen a handful of times. This rearrangement joins TRBV18 to TRBJ1-5, with TRBD1 matching 9 bases. Germline lookup yields CDR1 KGHSH and CDR2 LQKENI. The CDR3 runs 16 residues. Germline trimming cut 5 bases from V and 0 bases from J; bases unmatched to any gene: 5. CDR3 in DNA: TGTGCCAGCTCATCAGGACAGGGGCTTAGCAATCAGCCCCAGCATTTT. Protein: CASSSGQGLSNQPQHF.

This sequence joins TRBV5-1 and TRBJ1-5; weak D call: TRBD1 (5 bases). Trimming cost V 0 bases and J 7 bases, with 17 bases left between them. This CDR3 contains 16 residues. The V gene's germline CDR1 is SGHRS and CDR2 YFSETQ. CDR3: CASSLGDQGRGQPQHF. CDR3 nucleotide sequence: TGCGCCAGCAGCTTGGGGGATCAGGGTAGGGGCCAGCCCCAGCATTTT.

V usage is TRBV28 and J usage is TRBJ2-1; TRBD2 might be the D (6 bases). CDR1 MDHEN and CDR2 SYDVKM come from the germline V gene. The CDR3 spans 12 residues. V was trimmed by 7 bases and J by 4 bases, leaving 8 bases between them. CDR3: CASTTSYNEQFF. CDR3 DNA: TGTGCCAGCACGACTAGTTACAATGAGCAGTTCTTC.

The chain has TRBV4-1 and TRBJ1-2; TRBD1 matches at 7 bases. Germline CDR1 MGHRA, CDR2 YSYEKL. This CDR3 is built from 18 residues. Trimming at V came to 1 base and at J to 0 bases, leaving 11 bases not matched to a gene. The CDR3 spells CASSQAGGGTGANYGYTF. The CDR3 nucleotides are TGCGCCAGCAGCCAAGCGGGAGGGGGCACGGGCGCTAACTATGGCTACACCTTC.

The gene calls are TRBV3-1 (or the pseudogene TRBV3-2) and TRBJ2-1; 9 nucleotides align to TRBD2. J lost 13 bases, V lost 3 bases, and 1 base had no gene match. The germline V gene has CDR1 LGHDT and CDR2 YNNKEL (reference sequence). CDR3 size: 11 residues. The CDR3 DNA reads as TGTGCCAGCAGCCATAGCGGGGGTCAGTTCTTC. Translated: CASSHSGGQFF.

The CDR3 DNA reads as TGTGCCAGCAGACAGGACGGAGATAATTCACCCCTCCACTTT. This encodes CASRQDGDNSPLHF. The V and J genes are TRBV28 and TRBJ1-6; TRBD1 is a possible D gene (5 bases). V was clipped by 6 bases and J by 5 bases, with 11 bases between them. Germline-derived CDR1 and CDR2 are MDHEN and SYDVKM. This CDR3 region has 14 residues.

The chain links TRBV14 to TRBJ1-3; D perhaps matches TRBD1 (5 bases). The V end was cut by 1 base, the J end by 1 base, with 11 bases between. The germline gives CDR1 SGHDN, CDR2 FVKESK. The CDR3 has 16 amino acids. The CDR3 bases are TGTGCCAGCAGCCAAGGGGCAGGGTATTCTGGAAACACCATATATTTT. It yields the protein CASSQGAGYSGNTIYF.

The rearrangement joins TRBV9 to TRBJ1-2; D not resolved. The V end was cut by 0 bases, the J end by 4 bases, with 13 bases between. Germline CDR1 is SGDLS and CDR2 is YYNGEE. This CDR3 has 15 residues. CDR3: CASSVESRVPYGYTF. The CDR3 DNA follows: TGTGCCAGCAGCGTAGAGTCCCGGGTCCCCTATGGCTACACCTTC. Looking up the rest from reference TRBV9 and TRBJ1-2 gives the full variable domain: DSGVTQTPKHLITATGQRVTLRCSPRSGDLSVYWYQQSLDQGLQFLIQYYNGEERAKGNILERFSAQQFPDLHSELNLSSLELGDSALYFCASSVESRVPYGYTFGSGTRLTVV.

This chain links TRBV11-2 with TRBJ2-5; D might be TRBD2 (5 bases). V shed 6 bases and J shed 5 bases, with 19 bases lying between them. CDR3 length: 15 amino acids. Germline V lookup: CDR1 SGHAT, CDR2 FQNNGV. The CDR3 loop reads CASSPTTTPAETQYF. The DNA for the CDR3 is TGTGCCAGCAGTCCAACGACTACTCCTGCCGAGACCCAGTACTTC.

V and J are TRBV7-8 and TRBJ2-3; 8 nucleotides match TRBD2. The CDR3 is 17 residues long. V dropped 4 bases and J dropped 4; count of bases not matched to a gene: 13. Germline CDR1 is SGHVS and CDR2 is FQNEAQ. CDR3 coding DNA: TGTGCCAGCAGCTCAGGACTAGCCACGGCGGGGCCAGATACGCAGTATTTT. It codes for CASSSGLATAGPDTQYF.

The CDR3 sequence: CASSLPRANEKLFF. DNA for the CDR3: TGTGCCAGTAGCCTGCCCAGGGCTAATGAAAAACTGTTTTTT. The chain carries TRBV19 and TRBJ1-4; possible D gene TRBD1, 5 bases. Germline V gives CDR1 LNHDA, CDR2 SQIVND (reference sequence). CDR3 length equals 14 residues. Trimming pared 6 bases from V and 3 bases from J, leaving 11 bases between.

V and J are TRBV10-3 and TRBJ1-5; D is unclear. Germline assignment: CDR1 ENHRY and CDR2 SYGVKD. The CDR3 is 15 residues long. V was pared by 0 bases and J by 0 bases, with 6 bases between. The CDR3 spells CAISESRNSNQPQHF. The CDR3 DNA is TGTGCCATCAGTGAGTCGAGGAATAGCAATCAGCCCCAGCATTTT.

The rearrangement uses TRBV6-5 and TRBJ2-7; 10 nucleotides align to TRBD2. The CDR3 extends over 13 amino acids. Germline-derived CDR1 and CDR2 are MNHEY and SVGAGI. The V segment lost 6 bases and the J segment 3 bases; nucleotides outside the gene matches: 2. For the CDR3, the DNA is TGTGCCAGCAGACCTAGCGGGGGCTACGAGCAGTACTTC. It is translated as CASRPSGGYEQYF.

V usage is TRBV19 and J usage is TRBJ1-1; 9 nucleotides align to TRBD1. In germline, CDR1 is LNHDA, CDR2 SQIVND (reference sequence). CDR3 size: 14 residues. V lost 2 bases to trimming and J lost 4 bases; unmatched junction nucleotides: 2. The CDR3 sequence: CASSITGGGTEAFF. Written as DNA, the CDR3 is TGTGCCAGTAGTATAACAGGGGGCGGCACTGAAGCTTTCTTT.

This chain connects TRBV2 to TRBJ2-5; D is perhaps TRBD1 (5 bases). CDR3 size: 12 residues. Looked up from germline, CDR1 is SNHLY and CDR2 is FYNNEI. The ends were cut back, 5 bases at V and 9 bases at J, with 13 bases in the middle. CDR3 residues: CASSLLLGAQYF. CDR3 sequence (DNA): TGTGCCAGCAGTTTACTGCTAGGGGCCCAGTACTTC.

The V gene is TRBV19, the J gene TRBJ2-1; tentative D call: TRBD2 (5 bases). The CDR3 is 14 residues long. Germline V gene sequence: CDR1 LNHDA, CDR2 SQIVND (reference sequence). Trimming removed 5 bases at V and 6 bases at J, with 14 bases between. The CDR3 spells CASSVYTGSNEQFF. DNA of the CDR3: TGTGCCAGTAGTGTCTACACGGGAAGCAATGAGCAGTTCTTC.

J is TRBJ1-1 and V is TRBV5-1, with a tentative D call TRBD1 (5 bases). Germline V lookup: CDR1 SGHRS, CDR2 YFSETQ. The CDR3 has 11 amino acids. With 4 bases removed from V and 5 bases from J, the gap between germline ends came to 6 bases. The CDR3 loop reads CASSGGTEAFF. The DNA of the CDR3 is TGCGCCAGCAGCGGGGGGACTGAAGCTTTCTTT.

The chain combines TRBV24-1 with TRBJ2-3, with 7 bases aligning to TRBD1. This CDR3 is built from 14 residues. Looked up from germline, CDR1 is KGHDR and CDR2 is SFDVKD. V dropped 4 bases and J dropped 3; count of bases not matched to a gene: 3. The CDR3 DNA follows: TGTGCCACCAGTGACAGACAGGGAACAGATACGCAGTATTTT. Translating it yields CATSDRQGTDTQYF.

The rearrangement links TRBV29-1 to TRBJ1-1; the D is unclear. The V gene's germline CDR1 is SQVTM and CDR2 ANQGSEA. V dropped 4 bases and J dropped 6 bases, with 12 bases sitting between them. This CDR3 is 12 amino acids long. The CDR3 coding sequence is TGCAGCGTTGGTTCGGGGTGGGCTGAAGCTTTCTTT. It translates to CSVGSGWAEAFF.

The V and J genes are TRBV4-1 and TRBJ1-1, with D perhaps TRBD1 (6 bases). Germline CDR1 MGHRA, CDR2 YSYEKL. This CDR3 has 19 amino acids. V was clipped by 0 bases and J by 0 bases, with 20 bases between them. Written as DNA, the CDR3 is TGCGCCAGCAGCCAAGATCGCCCCGGGGGGCGGCTGGTGAACACTGAAGCTTTCTTT. Amino acids: CASSQDRPGGRLVNTEAFF.

The chain is built from TRBV27 and TRBJ2-1; 8 bases map to TRBD2. After removal of 6 bases from V and 2 bases from J, the junction contained 9 bases not matched to a gene. Germline CDR1 reads MNHEY; CDR2 reads SMNVEV (reference sequence). The CDR3 length is 16 residues. CDR3 region: CASRRVHGGAYNEQFF. The CDR3 nucleotides are TGTGCCAGCAGAAGAGTTCACGGGGGGGCCTACAATGAGCAGTTCTTC.

The chain recombines TRBV4-1 with TRBJ1-5; D possibly corresponds to TRBD1 (6 bases). In germline, CDR1 is MGHRA, CDR2 YSYEKL. V was pared by 3 bases and J by 4 bases, with 16 bases between. This CDR3 has 16 amino acids. The CDR3 sequence: CASSQGRGARNQPQHF. In DNA form, the CDR3 reads TGCGCCAGCAGCCAGGGGAGGGGGGCGAGGAATCAGCCCCAGCATTTT.

V is TRBV10-3 and J is TRBJ1-5, with D possibly matching TRBD1 (5 bases). V was clipped by 0 bases and J by 4 bases, with 16 bases between them. Per germline, CDR1 ENHRY and CDR2 SYGVKD. This CDR3 spans 17 amino acids. This CDR3 is CAISESVAGVRNQPQHF. CDR3 DNA: TGTGCCATCAGTGAGTCTGTGGCGGGGGTTCGGAATCAGCCCCAGCATTTT.

The V and J genes are TRBV5-4 and TRBJ1-2; TRBD1 agrees at 7 bases. Germline V gene data show CDR1 as SGHNT and CDR2 as YYREEE (reference sequence). CDR3 length: 16 residues. Trimming took 4 bases from V and 0 from J; bases not matched to a gene: 9. DNA of the CDR3: TGTGCCAGCAGCGAGCCACAGACAGGGCCTAACTATGGCTACACCTTC. Translation gives CASSEPQTGPNYGYTF.

This rearrangement joins TRBV11-2 to TRBJ1-6, with a possible D match to TRBD1 (6 bases). This CDR3 region has 17 residues. The V and J ends lost 1 base and 6 bases respectively, with 16 bases between them. CDR1 SGHAT and CDR2 FQNNGV come from the germline V gene. The CDR3 reads CASSLVPPGGLNSPLHF. CDR3 nucleotide sequence: TGTGCCAGCAGCTTAGTCCCCCCCGGGGGGCTTAATTCACCCCTCCACTTT.

This clone was found once. V usage is TRBV3-1 (or the pseudogene TRBV3-2) and J usage is TRBJ1-6; perhaps TRBD1 as D (5 bases). Trimming removed 5 bases at V and 7 bases at J, with 18 bases between. The CDR3 sequence is 16 residues long. In germline, CDR1 is LGHDT, CDR2 YNNKEL (reference sequence). CDR3 sequence (DNA): TGTGCCAGCAGCAAAAGCGAGCTGGGGCGAAATTCACCCCTCCACTTT. This translates into CASSKSELGRNSPLHF.

The chain carries TRBV2 and TRBJ2-6; D ambiguous. Germline CDR1 reads SNHLY; CDR2 reads FYNNEI. V dropped 7 bases and J dropped 0 bases, with 10 bases sitting between them. The CDR3 spans 15 residues. CDR3 loop: CASTLASSGANVLTF. CDR3 in DNA: TGTGCCAGCACCCTGGCCAGCTCTGGGGCCAACGTCCTGACTTTC.